This T cell receptor (beta chain) was sequenced for a study of blood T cell repertoires in COVID-19. Study-level background: The samples span acute and convalescent COVID-19 from the United States, Italy and Spain. T cells, B-cell-depleted T cells, or PBMCs provided the cDNA or gDNA that served as material.

Authors' methods: Nucleated cell number was recorded as an estimate derived from reference gene primer amplification. Here immunoSEQ multiplex PCR was the method, and the copy in TCRdb shows in-frame clones only, minus some. The D gene and trimming were derived from the DNA, and the V and J assignments and clone size from that table. The sample has 95,000 to 150,000 clones, 75% to 80% seen once. The sequence was obtained from a human donor in a cohort sampled during active COVID-19. The sample comprised peripheral blood.

The CDR3 here is CATSDSSRTGLFEQYF. Written as DNA, the CDR3 is TGTGCCACCAGTGATAGCTCGCGGACAGGGCTTTTCGAGCAGTACTTC. This chain uses TRBV24-1 with TRBJ2-7, with TRBD1 identical over 8 bases. The CDR3 runs 16 residues. The V segment lost 3 bases and the J segment 6 bases; nucleotides outside the gene matches: 12. Germline lookup yields CDR1 KGHDR and CDR2 SFDVKD.